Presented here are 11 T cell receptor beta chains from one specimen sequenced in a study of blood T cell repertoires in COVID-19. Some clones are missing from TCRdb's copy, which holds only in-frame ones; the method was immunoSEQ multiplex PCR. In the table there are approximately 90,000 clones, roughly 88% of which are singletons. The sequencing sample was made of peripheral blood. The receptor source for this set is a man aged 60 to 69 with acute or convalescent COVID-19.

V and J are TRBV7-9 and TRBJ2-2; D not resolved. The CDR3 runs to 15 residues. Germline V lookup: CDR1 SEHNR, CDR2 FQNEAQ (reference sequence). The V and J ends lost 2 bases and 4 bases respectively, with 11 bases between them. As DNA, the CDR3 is TGTGCCAGCAGCTTAACCAGCGCACCCACCGGGGAGCTGTTTTTT. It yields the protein CASSLTSAPTGELFF.

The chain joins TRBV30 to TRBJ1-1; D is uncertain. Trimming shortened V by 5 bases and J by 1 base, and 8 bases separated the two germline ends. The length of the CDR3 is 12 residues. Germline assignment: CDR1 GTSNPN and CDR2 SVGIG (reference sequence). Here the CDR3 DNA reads TGTGCCTGGGCTGCGGGGAACACTGAAGCTTTCTTT. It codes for CAWAAGNTEAFF.

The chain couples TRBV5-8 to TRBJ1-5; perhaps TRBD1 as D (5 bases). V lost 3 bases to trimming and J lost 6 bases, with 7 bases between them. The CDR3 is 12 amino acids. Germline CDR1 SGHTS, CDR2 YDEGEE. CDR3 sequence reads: CASSYRSQPQHF. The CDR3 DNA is TGTGCCAGCAGCTACAGGAGTCAGCCCCAGCATTTT.

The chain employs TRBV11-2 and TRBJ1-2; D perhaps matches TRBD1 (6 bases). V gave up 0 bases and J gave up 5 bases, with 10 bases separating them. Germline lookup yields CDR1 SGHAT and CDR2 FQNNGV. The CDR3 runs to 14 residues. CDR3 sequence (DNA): TGTGCCAGCAGCTTAGATCCACAGGGTTATGGCTACACCTTC. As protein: CASSLDPQGYGYTF.

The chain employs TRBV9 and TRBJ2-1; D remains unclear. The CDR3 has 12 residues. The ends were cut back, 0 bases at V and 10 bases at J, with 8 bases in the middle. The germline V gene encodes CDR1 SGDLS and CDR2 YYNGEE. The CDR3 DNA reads TGTGCCAGCAGCGTAGGCGTTCGGGAGCAGTTCTTC. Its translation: CASSVGVREQFF. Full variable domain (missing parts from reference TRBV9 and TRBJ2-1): DSGVTQTPKHLITATGQRVTLRCSPRSGDLSVYWYQQSLDQGLQFLIQYYNGEERAKGNILERFSAQQFPDLHSELNLSSLELGDSALYFCASSVGVREQFFGPGTRLTVL.

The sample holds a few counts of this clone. The CDR3: CASSPTGGSEHEQYF. CDR3 coding DNA: TGCGCCAGCAGTCCGACGGGCGGGAGTGAACACGAGCAGTACTTC. This sequence joins TRBV5-1 and TRBJ2-7; TRBD2 matches at 7 bases. The CDR3 totals 15 residues. V dropped 5 bases and J dropped 5; count of bases not matched to a gene: 13. Per germline, CDR1 SGHRS and CDR2 YFSETQ.

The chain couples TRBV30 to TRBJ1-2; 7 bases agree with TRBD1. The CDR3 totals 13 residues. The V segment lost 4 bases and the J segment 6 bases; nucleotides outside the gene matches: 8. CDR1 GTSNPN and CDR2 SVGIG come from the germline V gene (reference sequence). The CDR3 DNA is TGTGCCTGGACGAGACAGGGTATTGATGGCTACACCTTC. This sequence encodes CAWTRQGIDGYTF.

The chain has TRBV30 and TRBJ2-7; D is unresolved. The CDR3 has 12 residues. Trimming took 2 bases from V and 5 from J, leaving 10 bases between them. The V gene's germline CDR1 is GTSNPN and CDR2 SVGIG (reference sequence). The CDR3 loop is CAWSSSADEQYF. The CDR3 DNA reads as TGTGCCTGGAGTTCCTCGGCGGACGAGCAGTACTTC.

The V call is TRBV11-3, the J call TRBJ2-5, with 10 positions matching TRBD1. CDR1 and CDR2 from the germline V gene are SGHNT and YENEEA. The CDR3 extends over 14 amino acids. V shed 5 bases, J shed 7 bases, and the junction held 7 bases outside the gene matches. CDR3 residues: CASSTGTGEWTQYF. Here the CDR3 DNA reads TGTGCCAGCAGCACTGGGACAGGGGAATGGACCCAGTACTTC. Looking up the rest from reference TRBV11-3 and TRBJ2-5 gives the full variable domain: EAGVVQSPRYKIIEKKQPVAFWCNPISGHNTLYWYLQNLGQGPELLIRYENEEAVDDSQLPKDRFSAERLKGVDSTLKIQPAELGDSAVYLCASSTGTGEWTQYFGPGTRLLVL.

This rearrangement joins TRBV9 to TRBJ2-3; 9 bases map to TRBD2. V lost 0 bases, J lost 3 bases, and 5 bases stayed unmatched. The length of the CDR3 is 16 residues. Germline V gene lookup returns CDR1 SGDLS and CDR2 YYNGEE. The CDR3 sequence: CASSVGLAGKTDTQYF. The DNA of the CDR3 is TGTGCCAGCAGCGTAGGCCTAGCGGGGAAAACAGATACGCAGTATTTT.

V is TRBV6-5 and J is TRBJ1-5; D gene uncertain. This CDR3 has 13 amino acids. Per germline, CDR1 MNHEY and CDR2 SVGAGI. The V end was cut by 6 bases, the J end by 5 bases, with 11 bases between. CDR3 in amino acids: CASSVEADQPQHF. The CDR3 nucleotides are TGTGCCAGCAGCGTGGAGGCGGATCAGCCCCAGCATTTT.